This TCR beta chain was recorded in a study of shared clonotypes between healthy human individuals. Study background: The study used three CD4 naive, three CD4 memory, two CD8 naive and one CD8 memory plate per donor.

This clone was observed a few times. Germline loops: CDR1 WNHNN, CDR2 SYGVQD (reference sequence). The CDR3 length is 13 residues. V lost 5 bases and J lost 5, with 9 bases in between. Sequencing was performed with immunoSEQ multiplex PCR; in TCRdb, only in-frame clones are kept and a portion is missing. The sample yields some 1 million clones, roughly 80% seen once. Sequenced: memory CD4+ T cells sorted from blood. The subset denotes: CD45RA-negative fraction. The chain recombines TRBV10-1 with TRBJ2-2; perhaps D is TRBD1 or TRBD2 (6 bases each). This TCR derives from a man younger than 30 in good health. CDR3 nucleotides: TGCGCCAGCAGTCGAGGGGGGACCGGGGAGCTGTTTTTT. It codes for CASSRGGTGELFF.